The entry below describes one T cell receptor (beta chain). Its specificity is unknown. This specimen belongs to a study of T cell responses to AZD1222 COVID-19 vaccine. The study's findings and limits: Possibly, clonal diversity was underestimated; donors were largely white British and included more females. At baseline, seropositivity was found in only a handful of AZD1222 recipients.

V shed 4 bases, J shed 10 bases, and the junction held 12 bases outside the gene matches. CDR1 and CDR2 (germline): SGHRS, YFSETQ. This CDR3 contains 15 residues. Method: immunoSEQ multiplex PCR; TCRdb's copy keeps in-frame clones and lacks some. Of about 150,000 clones listed, less than 90% were seen once; the top ten hold about 5%. Sample: peripheral blood, taken on day 0 of MenACWY control vaccination. The chain has TRBV5-1 and TRBJ2-1, with 9 nucleotides matching TRBD1. The source of this sequence is an adult in good health. CDR3 nucleotide sequence: TGCGCCAGCAGCACACAGGGGGCCGGAAGTGGAGAGCAGTTCTTC. Amino acids: CASSTQGAGSGEQFF.